This TCR beta chain was retrieved from a study of blood T cell repertoires in COVID-19. Clones were sequenced by immunoSEQ multiplex PCR, and TCRdb holds only the in-frame ones, with some missing. This table holds around 200,000 clones, 85% to 90% found once. This clone was seen a single time. This CDR3 comprises 14 residues. This TCR was sampled from a man in his forties or fifties with acute or convalescent COVID-19. The sample taken for sequencing was peripheral blood. This sequence joins TRBV21-1 and TRBJ1-2; the table names TRBD1, a call not compared with the DNA. TRBV21-1 is a recognized pseudogene. The CDR3 sequence: CASSKGQLFYGYTF. CDR3 bases: TGTGCCAGCAGCAAAGGACAGTTATTCTATGGCTACACCTTC.